Presented here are 10 T cell receptor beta chains from one specimen sequenced in a study of OX40 agonist ivuxolimab in advanced cancers. The method was immunoSEQ multiplex PCR; TCRdb's version includes in-frame clones alone and lacks a portion of them. The data hold over 30,000 clones, with roughly 84% observed a single time. The sequenced sample was CD4+ or CD8+ T cells sorted from blood, obtained in a trial of the OX40 agonist ivuxolimab. These receptors originate from an adult with an advanced solid tumor such as melanoma, head and neck, liver or kidney cancer.

The J gene is TRBJ1-3, the V gene TRBV30; D is unresolved. The germline V gene has CDR1 GTSNPN and CDR2 SVGIG (reference sequence). This CDR3 has 14 amino acids. Trimming took 2 bases from V and 0 from J, leaving 8 bases between them. The CDR3 DNA reads TGTGCCTGGAGTTTGTCAGTCTCTGGAAACACCATATATTTT. It translates to CAWSLSVSGNTIYF.

On this clone: This CDR3 is also generated by other DNA sequences in the sample. The chain has TRBV5-1 and TRBJ1-3; D not certain. Trimming took 0 bases from V and 4 from J, leaving 14 bases between them. Germline V gene sequence: CDR1 SGHRS, CDR2 YFSETQ. The CDR3 consists of 16 residues. CDR3 nucleotides: TGCGCCAGCAGCTTGGGGACCCCTGGGAGGGGAAACACCATATATTTT. It encodes CASSLGTPGRGNTIYF.

V and J are TRBV5-1 and TRBJ2-2; 7 bases are a match to TRBD1. The V gene's germline CDR1 is SGHRS and CDR2 YFSETQ. The CDR3 loop spans 13 amino acids. The ends lost 5 bases at V and 6 bases at J; junction bases unmatched: 4. Written as DNA, the CDR3 is TGCGCCAGCAGGTCCGACAGGGCCGGGGAGCTGTTTTTT. Translation gives CASRSDRAGELFF. Filled out from reference TRBV5-1 and TRBJ2-2, the complete variable domain reads KAGVTQTPRYLIKTRGQQVTLSCSPISGHRSVSWYQQTPGQGLQFLFEYFSETQRNKGNFPGRFSGRQFSNSRSEMNVSTLELGDSALYLCASRSDRAGELFFGEGSRLTVL.

The rearrangement joins TRBV7-6 to TRBJ2-5; TRBD2 might be the D (7 bases). In germline, CDR1 is SGHVS, CDR2 FNYEAQ. This CDR3 contains 14 residues. V shed 9 bases and J shed 2 bases, with 16 bases lying between them. The CDR3 region has the DNA TGTGCCAGTAAGGGGGGGCCGGTACAAGAGACCCAGTACTTC. Translated, it gives CASKGGPVQETQYF.

V and J are TRBV5-1 and TRBJ2-3; D is perhaps TRBD1 (6 bases). The CDR3 has 15 residues. In germline, CDR1 is SGHRS, CDR2 YFSETQ. With 1 base removed from V and 4 bases from J, the gap between germline ends came to 13 bases. The CDR3: CASSLWRSGADTQYF. CDR3 sequence (DNA): TGCGCCAGCAGCTTGTGGCGGTCAGGGGCAGATACGCAGTATTTT.

The chain carries TRBV29-1 and TRBJ1-1; 12 bases map to TRBD1. Trimming took 4 bases from V and 7 from J; bases not matched to a gene: 4. The CDR3 is 13 residues long. Looked up from germline, CDR1 is SQVTM and CDR2 is ANQGSEA. CDR3 sequence reads: CSVAGTGGFEAFF. The CDR3, as DNA: TGCAGCGTTGCTGGGACAGGGGGCTTTGAAGCTTTCTTT.

This clone has just one count. The CDR3 sequence is CASSQGTVYNEQFF. The DNA for the CDR3 is TGTGCCAGCAGCCAGGGGACAGTATACAATGAGCAGTTCTTC. This rearrangement joins TRBV7-2 to TRBJ2-1; 7 bases match TRBD1. CDR1 SGHTA and CDR2 FQGNSA come from the germline V gene. This CDR3 has 14 amino acids. Germline trimming cut 5 bases from V and 4 bases from J; bases unmatched to any gene: 5. The full variable domain, rest sourced from reference TRBV7-2 and TRBJ2-1, is GAGVSQSPSNKVTEKGKDVELRCDPISGHTALYWYRQSLGQGLEFLIYFQGNSAPDKSGLPSDRFSAERTGGSVSTLTIQRTQQEDSAVYLCASSQGTVYNEQFFGPGTRLTVL.

The V call is TRBV5-1, the J call TRBJ1-2; 7 bases are a match to TRBD1. The junction had 13 bases not matched to a gene; V was cut back by 0 bases and J by 8 bases. Germline CDR1 and CDR2: SGHRS and YFSETQ. The CDR3 has 16 residues. CDR3 DNA: TGCGCCAGCAGCTTGGCGGAGGCCAGGGGGGTTGGAGGCTACACCTTC. Amino acids: CASSLAEARGVGGYTF.

The chain couples TRBV27 to TRBJ2-4; 7 bases fit TRBD1. V lost 3 bases and J lost 6; bases outside the gene matches: 5. The CDR3 sequence is 14 residues long. Germline V gives CDR1 MNHEY, CDR2 SMNVEV (reference sequence). CDR3 sequence: CASSFDTGANIQYF. The CDR3 DNA reads TGTGCCAGCAGTTTCGACACAGGGGCAAACATTCAGTACTTC.

This clone occurred a few times. The rearrangement joins TRBV15 to TRBJ1-4, with D hard to call. CDR1 is LNHNV and CDR2 is YYDKDF in the germline V gene (reference sequence). The CDR3 sequence is 9 residues long. Trimming cost V 8 bases and J 8 bases, with 3 bases left between them. The CDR3 region is CATEEKLFF. CDR3 bases: TGTGCCACCGAAGAAAAACTGTTTTTT.